These 29 T cell receptor beta chains were all obtained from the same sample, sequenced in a study of OX40 agonist ivuxolimab in advanced cancers. Some clones are missing from TCRdb's copy, which holds only in-frame ones; the method was immunoSEQ multiplex PCR. Among 77,000 or so clones listed, over 80% were seen once. The source material was CD4+ or CD8+ T cells sorted from blood, sampled in a trial of the OX40 agonist ivuxolimab. Receptors originate from an adult with an advanced solid tumor such as melanoma, head and neck, liver or kidney cancer.

J is TRBJ2-1 and V is TRBV14, with D tentatively TRBD2 (5 bases). In germline, CDR1 is SGHDN, CDR2 FVKESK. The ends were cut back, 5 bases at V and 0 bases at J, with 11 bases in the middle. The CDR3 is 15 residues long. The chain's CDR3 is CASSASGSSYNEQFF. The CDR3 DNA sequence: TGTGCCAGCAGCGCCTCGGGGAGCTCCTACAATGAGCAGTTCTTC.

CDR3 in amino acids: CASTMLQAGELFF. In DNA, the CDR3 is TGTGCCAGTACCATGCTGCAGGCCGGGGAGCTGTTTTTT. The rearrangement links TRBV19 to TRBJ2-2; D gene ambiguous. The V and J ends lost 7 bases and 6 bases respectively, with 12 bases between them. The V gene's germline CDR1 is LNHDA and CDR2 SQIVND (reference sequence). The CDR3 has 13 residues.

This chain uses TRBV18 with TRBJ1-1; weak D call: TRBD1 (5 bases). V lost 4 bases, J lost 8 bases, and 8 bases lay in between. The CDR3 length is 11 residues. Germline lookup yields CDR1 KGHSH and CDR2 LQKENI. The CDR3 region is CASSQRGEAFF. In nucleotides, the CDR3 is TGTGCCAGCTCACAGCGGGGGGAAGCTTTCTTT. Based on the CDR3 plus reference TRBV18 and TRBJ1-1, the full variable domain is NAGVMQNPRHLVRRRGQEARLRCSPMKGHSHVYWYRQLPEEGLKFMVYLQKENIIDESGMPKERFSAEFPKEGPSILRIQQVVRGDSAAYFCASSQRGEAFFGQGTRLTVV.

V usage is TRBV18 and J usage is TRBJ1-1; D remains unclear. Between the trimmed V and J ends, which lost 1 base and 1 base, there was a span of 7 bases. Germline lookup yields CDR1 KGHSH and CDR2 LQKENI. CDR3 length equals 14 residues. CDR3 in DNA: TGTGCCAGCTCACCACAGGAAGGGAACACTGAAGCTTTCTTT. It translates to CASSPQEGNTEAFF.

This chain joins TRBV6-6 and TRBJ1-4, with 9 bases fitting TRBD1. The V gene end was trimmed by 0 bases and the J gene end by 6 bases; junction bases not matched to a gene: 2. The CDR3 totals 15 residues. CDR1 and CDR2 from the germline V gene are MNHNY and SVGAGI (reference sequence). CDR3 coding DNA: TGTGCCAGCAGTTACTCGGACAGGGGCCATGAAAAACTGTTTTTT. Its protein is CASSYSDRGHEKLFF.

V and J are TRBV2 and TRBJ2-5, with a possible D match to TRBD2 (6 bases). Germline-derived CDR1 and CDR2 are SNHLY and FYNNEI. With 5 bases removed from V and 2 bases from J, the gap between germline ends came to 9 bases. This CDR3 contains 13 residues. CDR3 in DNA: TGTGCCAGCAGTTTAGCGGTACAAGAGACCCAGTACTTC. Residues: CASSLAVQETQYF.

This rearrangement joins TRBV19 to TRBJ2-1, with 8 positions matching TRBD1. Germline CDR1 reads LNHDA; CDR2 reads SQIVND (reference sequence). The CDR3 extends over 13 amino acids. V trimming: 6 bases; J trimming: 6 bases; junction bases outside the gene matches: 4. DNA for the CDR3: TGTGCCAGTAGATCGACAGGGGTCAATGAGCAGTTCTTC. This sequence encodes CASRSTGVNEQFF.

The chain is built from TRBV29-1 and TRBJ2-1; D is unresolved. CDR1 is SQVTM, CDR2 ANQGSEA, per germline. The CDR3 has 12 residues. The V and J ends lost 3 bases and 9 bases respectively, with 12 bases between them. The CDR3 loop reads CSVDPRVGEQFF. CDR3 bases: TGCAGCGTTGACCCCCGGGTAGGTGAGCAGTTCTTC.

The V and J genes are TRBV7-2 and TRBJ2-2, with TRBD2 matching 8 bases. J was trimmed by 3 bases and V by 1 base; bases with no gene match: 4. This CDR3 is 16 amino acids long. Germline CDR1 reads SGHTA; CDR2 reads FQGNSA. The CDR3: CASSLVAGTHTGELFF. The CDR3 DNA follows: TGTGCCAGCAGCTTAGTAGCGGGGACACACACCGGGGAGCTGTTTTTT. The complete variable domain, with remaining parts taken from reference TRBV7-2 and TRBJ2-2, reads GAGVSQSPSNKVTEKGKDVELRCDPISGHTALYWYRQSLGQGLEFLIYFQGNSAPDKSGLPSDRFSAERTGGSVSTLTIQRTQQEDSAVYLCASSLVAGTHTGELFFGEGSRLTVL.

The rearrangement links TRBV7-3 to TRBJ2-2; 7 bases map to TRBD1. The CDR3 spans 16 residues. Unmatched junction bases numbered 8, after V lost 5 bases and J lost 2 bases. Germline assignment: CDR1 SGHTA and CDR2 FQGTGA. In nucleotides, the CDR3 is TGTGCCAGCAGCCTACAGGGGTGGGAAAACACCGGGGAGCTGTTTTTT. Amino acid sequence: CASSLQGWENTGELFF.

The chain combines TRBV11-2 with TRBJ2-3; D call uncertain. V lost 5 bases to trimming and J lost 2 bases, with 5 bases between them. The length of the CDR3 is 12 residues. Germline V gene data show CDR1 as SGHAT and CDR2 as FQNNGV. The CDR3 sequence is CASSPNTDTQYF. In DNA form, the CDR3 reads TGTGCCAGCAGCCCCAACACAGATACGCAGTATTTT.

This clone was counted once. This same CDR3 is encoded by further DNA sequences in the sample. This chain connects TRBV7-7 to TRBJ2-5, with TRBD2 identical over 12 bases. Per germline, CDR1 SSHAT and CDR2 FNYEAQ (reference sequence). V trimming: 5 bases; J trimming: 5 bases; junction bases outside the gene matches: 3. The CDR3 is made up of 14 amino acids. In DNA form, the CDR3 reads TGTGCCAGCAGCCCGGGACTAGCGGGTGAGACCCAGTACTTC. It codes for CASSPGLAGETQYF.

This rearrangement joins TRBV18 to TRBJ2-5; the match to TRBD2 covers 12 bases. The J segment lost 3 bases and the V segment lost 5 bases, leaving 10 bases of the junction unmatched. Germline loops: CDR1 KGHSH, CDR2 LQKENI. The CDR3 length is 17 residues. The CDR3 is CASSAATSGSFEETQYF. CDR3 coding DNA: TGTGCCAGCTCAGCAGCGACTAGCGGGAGCTTTGAAGAGACCCAGTACTTC.

CDR3 in amino acids: CASSISVGDTQYF. The CDR3 DNA follows: TGTGCCAGTAGTATAAGCGTCGGCGATACGCAGTATTTT. The rearrangement joins TRBV19 to TRBJ2-3, with D unclear. Germline CDR1 and CDR2: LNHDA and SQIVND (reference sequence). The CDR3 loop spans 13 amino acids. Deletions cut 2 bases from V and 6 bases from J, with 9 bases between.

The rearrangement links TRBV28 to TRBJ2-1; 9 nucleotides line up with TRBD2. Germline V CDR1 and CDR2: MDHEN, SYDVKM. The CDR3 loop spans 14 amino acids. The V gene end was trimmed by 6 bases and the J gene end by 7 bases; junction bases not matched to a gene: 7. The CDR3 coding sequence is TGTGCCAGCAGGGGAAGCGGGAGGATGAATGAGCAGTTCTTC. Encoded protein: CASRGSGRMNEQFF.

The chain has TRBV5-1 and TRBJ2-7; 7 bases are shared with TRBD2. The CDR3 is made up of 16 amino acids. Germline CDR1 and CDR2: SGHRS and YFSETQ. After removal of 0 bases from V and 3 bases from J, the junction contained 9 bases not matched to a gene. The CDR3 nucleotides read TGCGCCAGCAGCTTGGCCGGGCTAGCGGCAAACTACGAGCAGTACTTC. It specifies CASSLAGLAANYEQYF.

The genes are TRBV19 and TRBJ2-5; 10 bases match TRBD2. With V trimmed by 3 bases and J by 0 bases, 13 bases remained unmatched. Germline V gives CDR1 LNHDA, CDR2 SQIVND (reference sequence). CDR3 size: 19 residues. CDR3 nucleotides: TGTGCCAGTAGTATGGGGTCAAGCGGGAGGGGTTCGTACCAAGAGACCCAGTACTTC. This sequence encodes CASSMGSSGRGSYQETQYF. Based on the CDR3 plus reference TRBV19 and TRBJ2-5, the full variable domain is DGGITQSPKYLFRKEGQNVTLSCEQNLNHDAMYWYRQDPGQGLRLIYYSQIVNDFQKGDIAEGYSVSREKKESFPLTVTSAQKNPTAFYLCASSMGSSGRGSYQETQYFGPGTRLLVL.

Of note for this clone: Other DNA sequences from this sample encode an identical CDR3 as well. This chain connects TRBV6-5 to TRBJ2-7; D perhaps matches TRBD1 (5 bases). The germline gives CDR1 MNHEY, CDR2 SVGAGI. CDR3 size: 13 residues. V was trimmed by 6 bases and J by 2 bases, leaving 11 bases between them. The CDR3 sequence: CASSQGSPYEQYF. The DNA of the CDR3 is TGTGCCAGCAGCCAGGGTAGCCCCTACGAGCAGTACTTC.

This chain uses TRBV30 with TRBJ2-1, with 7 bases aligning to TRBD2. V shed 0 bases, J shed 4 bases, and the junction held 6 bases outside the gene matches. The CDR3 length is 15 residues. Per the germline V gene, CDR1 is GTSNPN and CDR2 is SVGIG (reference sequence). The CDR3 nucleotides are TGTGCCTGGAGTGTTGGGGGACTACCATACAATGAGCAGTTCTTC. It codes for CAWSVGGLPYNEQFF.

The table lists this clone with a count of one. The chain uses TRBV5-1 and TRBJ2-5; possibly TRBD2 for D (5 bases). Germline lookup yields CDR1 SGHRS and CDR2 YFSETQ. The CDR3 totals 14 residues. Trimming cost V 0 bases and J 5 bases, with 11 bases left between them. The CDR3 coding sequence is TGCGCCAGCAGCTTGGTTGGGGAGTGGGAGACCCAGTACTTC. It yields the protein CASSLVGEWETQYF.

The chain recombines TRBV7-9 with TRBJ1-5, with D possibly being TRBD1 (5 bases). The CDR3 loop spans 13 amino acids. V lost 2 bases to trimming and J lost 5 bases, with 7 bases between them. CDR1 SEHNR and CDR2 FQNEAQ come from the germline V gene (reference sequence). CDR3 coding DNA: TGTGCCAGCAGCTTAAAAGGGGATCAGCCCCAGCATTTT. Translating gives CASSLKGDQPQHF.

The chain employs TRBV7-9 and TRBJ2-7; 7 bases line up with TRBD1. With V trimmed by 4 bases and J by 6 bases, 0 bases remained unmatched. Germline CDR1 SEHNR, CDR2 FQNEAQ (reference sequence). This CDR3 comprises 11 residues. The CDR3 loop reads CASSWDSEQYF. CDR3 coding DNA: TGTGCCAGCAGCTGGGACAGCGAGCAGTACTTC.

The chain combines TRBV18 with TRBJ2-1, with 10 bases identical to TRBD2. Germline V lookup: CDR1 KGHSH, CDR2 LQKENI. This CDR3 has 16 residues. The J segment lost 6 bases and the V segment lost 0 bases, leaving 5 bases of the junction unmatched. CDR3 sequence (DNA): TGTGCCAGCTCACCACCTGGGCTAGCGGGGGCCAATGAGCAGTTCTTC. It yields the protein CASSPPGLAGANEQFF. Complete variable domain (other parts from reference TRBV18 and TRBJ2-1): NAGVMQNPRHLVRRRGQEARLRCSPMKGHSHVYWYRQLPEEGLKFMVYLQKENIIDESGMPKERFSAEFPKEGPSILRIQQVVRGDSAAYFCASSPPGLAGANEQFFGPGTRLTVL.

Worth noting for this clone: Mismatch with germline at one junction end may stem from a read error. This sequence joins TRBV6-1 and TRBJ1-2; TRBD1 might be the D (6 bases). CDR1 and CDR2 from the germline V gene are MNHNS and SASEGT. CDR3 length: 13 residues. The CDR3 is CASSSRGEMGYTF. The CDR3 region has the DNA TGCGCCAGCAGTTCGAGGGGGGAAATGGGCTACACCTTC.

Worth noting for this clone: This sample also contains other DNA sequences that code for the same CDR3. The chain combines TRBV5-1 with TRBJ2-3, with a possible D match to TRBD1 (6 bases). Germline CDR1 SGHRS, CDR2 YFSETQ. This CDR3 spans 14 amino acids. V was trimmed by 4 bases and J by 0 bases, leaving 9 bases between them. The CDR3, as DNA: TGCGCCAGCAGCCCAGGACAGAGCACAGATACGCAGTATTTT. Translation: CASSPGQSTDTQYF.

The CDR3 reads CATSRVRSSGGDEQFF. The CDR3 nucleotides are TGTGCCACCAGCAGAGTAAGGTCTAGCGGCGGGGATGAGCAGTTCTTC. The rearrangement uses TRBV15 and TRBJ2-1; TRBD2 matches 7 bases. Looked up from germline, CDR1 is LNHNV and CDR2 is YYDKDF (reference sequence). Trimming removed 1 base from V and 8 bases from J; junction bases left unmatched: 11. This CDR3 has 16 amino acids. The entire variable domain, with the rest obtained from reference TRBV15 and TRBJ2-1, is as follows: DAMVIQNPRYQVTQFGKPVTLSCSQTLNHNVMYWYQQKSSQAPKLLFHYYDKDFNNEADTPDNFQSRRPNTSFCFLDIRSPGLGDTAMYLCATSRVRSSGGDEQFFGPGTRLTVL.

V gene TRBV11-2 combines with J gene TRBJ2-3, with 8 nucleotides matching TRBD2. CDR3 size: 18 residues. From germline, CDR1 is SGHAT and CDR2 FQNNGV. After removal of 2 bases from V and 5 bases from J, the junction contained 15 bases not matched to a gene. The DNA of the CDR3 is TGTGCCAGCAGCTTAAGTAGCCCCCCGGGAGGGCCTGGAGATACGCAGTATTTT. Amino acids: CASSLSSPPGGPGDTQYF.

The gene calls are TRBV19 and TRBJ2-7, with a tentative D call TRBD2 (7 bases). V shed 3 bases and J shed 2 bases, with 14 bases lying between them. There are 15 residues in the CDR3. Germline lookup yields CDR1 LNHDA and CDR2 SQIVND (reference sequence). As DNA, the CDR3 is TGTGCCAGTAGTATTGGGGGGGCTAGGACCTACGAGCAGTACTTC. Amino acids: CASSIGGARTYEQYF.

The chain carries TRBV18 and TRBJ1-5, with D maybe TRBD1 (5 bases). The germline V and J ends were trimmed by 3 bases and 4 bases, with 16 bases remaining between them. Germline CDR1 KGHSH, CDR2 LQKENI. The CDR3 has 16 residues. The CDR3, as DNA: TGTGCCAGCTCACCTGGGACCCCGGATGGGAATCAGCCCCAGCATTTT. It encodes CASSPGTPDGNQPQHF.